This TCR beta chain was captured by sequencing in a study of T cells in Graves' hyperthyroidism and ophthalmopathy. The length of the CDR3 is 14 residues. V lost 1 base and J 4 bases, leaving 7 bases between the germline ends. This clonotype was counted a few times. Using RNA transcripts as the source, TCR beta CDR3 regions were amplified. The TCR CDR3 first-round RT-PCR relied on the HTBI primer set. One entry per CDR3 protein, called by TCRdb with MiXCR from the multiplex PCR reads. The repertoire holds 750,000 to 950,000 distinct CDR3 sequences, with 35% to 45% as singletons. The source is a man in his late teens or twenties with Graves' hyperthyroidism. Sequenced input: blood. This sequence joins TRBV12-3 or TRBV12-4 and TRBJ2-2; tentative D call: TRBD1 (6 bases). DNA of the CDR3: TGTGCCAGCAGTTTAGAACAGGGCACCGGGGAGCTGTTTTTT. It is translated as CASSLEQGTGELFF.